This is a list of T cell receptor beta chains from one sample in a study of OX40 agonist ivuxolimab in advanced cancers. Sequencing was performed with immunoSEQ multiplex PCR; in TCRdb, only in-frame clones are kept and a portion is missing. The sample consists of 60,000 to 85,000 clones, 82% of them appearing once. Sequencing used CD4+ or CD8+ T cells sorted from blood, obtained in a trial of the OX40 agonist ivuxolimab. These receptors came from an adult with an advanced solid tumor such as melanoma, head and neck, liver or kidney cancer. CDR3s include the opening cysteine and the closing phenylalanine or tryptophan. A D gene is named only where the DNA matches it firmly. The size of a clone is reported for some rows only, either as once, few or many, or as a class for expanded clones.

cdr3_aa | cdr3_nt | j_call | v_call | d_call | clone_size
CASSDRDRGLYEQYF | TGTGCCAGCAGCGACCGGGACAGGGGGCTCTACGAGCAGTACTTC | TRBJ2-7 | TRBV7-2 | TRBD1 | .
CASSRPGTLFEQYF | TGTGCCAGCTCTCGCCCGGGAACCCTCTTCGAGCAGTACTTC | TRBJ2-7 | TRBV5-8 | . | .
CASSQEEGLAGGEQFF | TGCGCCAGCAGCCAAGAGGAGGGACTAGCGGGAGGGGAGCAGTTCTTC | TRBJ2-1 | TRBV4-3 | TRBD2 | .
CASSRSGGAPADTQYF | TGTGCCAGTAGTAGATCAGGGGGCGCGCCGGCAGATACGCAGTATTTT | TRBJ2-3 | TRBV19 | TRBD1 | .
CASSPQGNNQPQHF | TGTGCCAGCAGCCCGCAGGGGAACAATCAGCCCCAGCATTTT | TRBJ1-5 | TRBV7-9 | . | .
CASSDSLAGKETQYF | TGTGCCAGCAGTGATTCGCTAGCGGGGAAAGAGACCCAGTACTTC | TRBJ2-5 | TRBV25-1 | TRBD2 | few
CASSLRSGESTDTQYF | TGTGCCAGCAGCTTAAGATCGGGAGAGAGCACAGATACGCAGTATTTT | TRBJ2-3 | TRBV7-8 | . | once
CASRGGYNEQFF | TGTGCCAGTAGGGGGGGCTACAATGAGCAGTTCTTC | TRBJ2-1 | TRBV19 | . | .
CASSKPGRDYGYTF | TGTGCCAGCAGCAAACCGGGACGGGACTATGGCTACACCTTC | TRBJ1-2 | TRBV21-1 | . | .
CASRDGRGNNQPQHF | TGTGCCAGCAGGGATGGGAGGGGGAACAATCAGCCCCAGCATTTT | TRBJ1-5 | TRBV7-8 | . | .
CSVETGIPYEQYF | TGCAGCGTTGAAACAGGGATACCCTACGAGCAGTACTTC | TRBJ2-7 | TRBV29-1 | . | .
CASSVPRTGSSTDTQYF | TGTGCCAGCAGCGTCCCCCGGACTGGAAGTAGCACAGATACGCAGTATTTT | TRBJ2-3 | TRBV9 | . | .
CASSLRSFSGADTQYF | TGTGCCAGCAGTTTACGGTCCTTTTCCGGAGCAGATACGCAGTATTTT | TRBJ2-3 | TRBV28 | . | once
CASSQGQLQETQYF | TGCGCCAGCAGCCAAGGGCAGCTCCAAGAGACCCAGTACTTC | TRBJ2-5 | TRBV4-1 | . | .
CASSQEGVLETQYF | TGTGCCAGCAGCCAAGAGGGGGTTTTGGAGACCCAGTACTTC | TRBJ2-5 | TRBV4-2 | . | .
CSARRVKTQYF | TGCAGTGCTAGACGGGTAAAGACCCAGTACTTC | TRBJ2-5 | TRBV20-1 | . | .
CSVERDTPSHEQYF | TGCAGCGTTGAACGCGACACTCCATCTCACGAGCAGTACTTC | TRBJ2-7 | TRBV29-1 | . | .
CAWSRVDEQFF | TGTGCCTGGAGTAGAGTGGATGAGCAGTTCTTC | TRBJ2-1 | TRBV30 | . | .
CASSQDTGGYEQYF | TGCGCCAGCAGCCAAGATACCGGGGGCTACGAGCAGTACTTC | TRBJ2-7 | TRBV4-1 | . | few
CASRQPGQGWEQYF | TGTGCCAGCAGGCAACCGGGACAGGGGTGGGAGCAGTACTTC | TRBJ2-7 | TRBV6-6 | TRBD1 | .
CASSRGGTNQPQHF | TGTGCCAGCAGCCGGGGGGGTACCAATCAGCCCCAGCATTTT | TRBJ1-5 | TRBV2 | . | .
CASSQGVSGNQPQHF | TGTGCCAGCAGTCAGGGGGTTTCCGGCAATCAGCCCCAGCATTTT | TRBJ1-5 | TRBV28 | TRBD1 | .
CATGTSGGAIYEQFF | TGTGCCACCGGGACTAGCGGGGGGGCCATATATGAGCAGTTCTTC | TRBJ2-1 | TRBV10-3 | TRBD2 | .
CASSPDRGLMNTEAFF | TGTGCCAGCTCACCTGACAGGGGGCTCATGAACACTGAAGCTTTCTTT | TRBJ1-1 | TRBV18 | TRBD1 | .
CASSQAYGVTNEKLFF | TGCGCCAGCAGCCAGGCGTACGGGGTGACTAATGAAAAACTGTTTTTT | TRBJ1-4 | TRBV4-1 | . | .
CASSEGRGPGELFF | TGTGCCAGCAGTGAGGGCAGGGGGCCCGGGGAGCTGTTTTTT | TRBJ2-2 | TRBV2 | TRBD1 | .